A single sample gave rise to the 17 T cell receptor beta chains below, sequenced in a study of OX40 agonist ivuxolimab in advanced cancers. Here immunoSEQ multiplex PCR was the method, and the copy in TCRdb shows in-frame clones only, minus some. Seen here are tens of thousands of clones, roughly 90% observed once, and the top ten hold 4.8%. The specimen comprised CD4+ or CD8+ T cells sorted from blood, sampled in a trial of the OX40 agonist ivuxolimab. Receptors originate from an adult with an advanced solid tumor such as melanoma, head and neck, liver or kidney cancer.

The chain employs TRBV7-2 and TRBJ2-3; no definite D call. V was cut by 5 bases and J by 0 bases, with 9 bases left in between. Germline V gene data show CDR1 as SGHTA and CDR2 as FQGNSA. This CDR3 comprises 14 residues. The CDR3 DNA sequence: TGTGCCAGCAGCCGGACGGCAAGCACAGATACGCAGTATTTT. Residues: CASSRTASTDTQYF.

The rearrangement uses TRBV11-3 and TRBJ2-2, with a weak D call TRBD2 (6 bases). Trimming removed 5 bases from V and 0 bases from J, with 10 bases in between. Germline CDR1 and CDR2: SGHNT and YENEEA. This CDR3 region has 15 residues. The CDR3 loop is CASSRGTSNTGELFF. CDR3 nucleotides: TGTGCCAGCAGCCGAGGGACTTCGAACACCGGGGAGCTGTTTTTT.

The chain joins TRBV9 to TRBJ2-1; D is undetermined. The V gene's germline CDR1 is SGDLS and CDR2 YYNGEE. The CDR3 totals 16 residues. V lost 0 bases, J lost 0 bases, and 10 bases lay in between. This CDR3 reads CASSVGGPPSYNEQFF. Written as DNA, the CDR3 is TGTGCCAGCAGCGTAGGAGGTCCTCCCTCCTACAATGAGCAGTTCTTC.

This clone was counted between two and nine times. The V gene is TRBV4-1, the J gene TRBJ2-5, with 12 nucleotides matching TRBD2. Germline V lookup: CDR1 MGHRA, CDR2 YSYEKL. Losses at the gene ends were 0 bases for V and 0 bases for J; bases not matched to a gene: 5. The CDR3 is 18 residues long. CDR3 DNA sequence: TGCGCCAGCAGCCAAGAAAGCGGGACTAGCGGGTACCAAGAGACCCAGTACTTC. Its translation: CASSQESGTSGYQETQYF.

This chain connects TRBV5-6 to TRBJ2-5; D not resolved. This CDR3 has 15 residues. Germline CDR1 SGHDT, CDR2 YYEEEE. Between the trimmed V and J ends, which lost 2 bases and 4 bases, there was a span of 15 bases. The CDR3 bases are TGTGCCAGCAGCTTAAGAGCCCGACCGAGAGAGACCCAGTACTTC. This encodes CASSLRARPRETQYF.

This CDR3 is CASGLVVSGAHEQYF. CDR3 nucleotides: TGTGCTAGTGGTTTGGTAGTTTCGGGGGCCCACGAGCAGTACTTC. V usage is TRBV12-5 and J usage is TRBJ2-7; D assignment may be TRBD1 or TRBD2 (6 bases each). This CDR3 has 15 residues. Germline CDR1 is LGHNT and CDR2 is FRNRAP. The ends were cut back, 0 bases at V and 5 bases at J, with 14 bases in the middle. Full variable domain (remainder filled in from reference TRBV12-5 and TRBJ2-7): DARVTQTPRHKVTEMGQEVTMRCQPILGHNTVFWYRQTMMQGLELLAYFRNRAPLDDSGMPKDRFSAEMPDATLATLKIQPSEPRDSAVYFCASGLVVSGAHEQYFGPGTRLTVT.

The V gene is TRBV7-3, the J gene TRBJ2-5; no clear D. Germline CDR1 SGHTA, CDR2 FQGTGA. The CDR3 totals 13 residues. Trimming left V 4 bases short and J 5 bases short, with 11 bases between. The CDR3 here is CASSYDPRETQYF. CDR3 coding DNA: TGTGCCAGCAGCTACGACCCCCGGGAGACCCAGTACTTC.

The rearrangement links TRBV7-9 to TRBJ2-5; no clear D gene. CDR1 is SEHNR and CDR2 is FQNEAQ in the germline V gene (reference sequence). The ends were cut back, 5 bases at V and 1 base at J, with 11 bases in the middle. The CDR3 spans 14 residues. The CDR3 here is CASSPLPAQETQYF. The CDR3 nucleotides read TGTGCCAGCAGCCCCCTTCCGGCCCAAGAGACCCAGTACTTC.

This chain connects TRBV19 to TRBJ1-2; D uncertain. Germline-derived CDR1 and CDR2 are LNHDA and SQIVND (reference sequence). The V end was cut by 8 bases, the J end by 7 bases, with 23 bases between. This CDR3 has 15 amino acids. The CDR3 DNA follows: TGTGCCAGTCTAATGTTGGGTGTCTCATCTGCTGGCTACACCTTC. Its translation is CASLMLGVSSAGYTF.

The rearrangement joins TRBV5-4 to TRBJ1-1; D might be TRBD1 (6 bases). V shed 4 bases and J shed 3 bases, with 13 bases lying between them. The CDR3 sequence is 14 residues long. The germline gives CDR1 SGHNT, CDR2 YYREEE (reference sequence). CDR3 nucleotides: TGTGCCAGCAGCGATGGGGGGGCGTACACTGAAGCTTTCTTT. Amino acids: CASSDGGAYTEAFF. Complete variable domain (other parts from reference TRBV5-4 and TRBJ1-1): ETGVTQSPTHLIKTRGQQVTLRCSSQSGHNTVSWYQQALGQGPQFIFQYYREEENGRGNFPPRFSGLQFPNYSSELNVNALELDDSALYLCASSDGGAYTEAFFGQGTRLTVV.

The gene calls are TRBV6-4 and TRBJ2-1, with 9 positions matching TRBD1. The junction had 7 bases not matched to a gene; V was cut back by 4 bases and J by 9 bases. CDR1 is MRHNA, CDR2 SNTAGT, per germline. The CDR3 runs to 14 residues. This CDR3 reads CASSVTTGGGEQFF. The CDR3, as DNA: TGTGCCAGCAGTGTCACTACAGGGGGCGGTGAGCAGTTCTTC.

The chain links TRBV10-2 to TRBJ1-1, with unresolved D. CDR1 is WSHSY and CDR2 is SAAADI in the germline V gene. CDR3 length: 10 residues. V was pared by 6 bases and J by 4 bases, with 3 bases between. The CDR3 DNA is TGCGCCAGCAGGGCCACTGAAGCTTTCTTT. It translates to CASRATEAFF.

This CDR3 reads CASSVGVDLRDGELFF. In DNA, the CDR3 is TGTGCCAGCAGCGTAGGCGTAGATCTAAGGGACGGGGAGCTGTTTTTT. V gene TRBV9 combines with J gene TRBJ2-2; D gene uncertain. V dropped 0 bases and J dropped 7 bases, with 16 bases sitting between them. The germline V gene encodes CDR1 SGDLS and CDR2 YYNGEE. This CDR3 contains 16 residues.

V usage is TRBV25-1 and J usage is TRBJ2-7; TRBD1 is a possible D gene (6 bases). In germline, CDR1 is MGHDK, CDR2 SYGVNS. Trimming removed 5 bases from V and 0 bases from J, with 20 bases in between. This CDR3 comprises 17 residues. The DNA for the CDR3 is TGTGCCAGCAGTCCCAACTTGGGGGACACCAGCTCCTACGAGCAGTACTTC. This translates into CASSPNLGDTSSYEQYF.

The V call is TRBV5-3, the J call TRBJ1-2; tentative D call: TRBD1 (6 bases). TRBV5-3 is an ORF, and what it does is uncertain. The V end lost 0 bases, the J end lost 6 bases, and 15 bases lay between the germline ends. The CDR3 has 15 residues. The CDR3 is CARSLEWGQKDGYTF. The CDR3 nucleotides read TGTGCCAGAAGCTTGGAATGGGGGCAGAAAGATGGCTACACCTTC.

The chain joins TRBV9 to TRBJ2-2, with TRBD1 matching over 7 bases. With 3 bases clipped from V and 4 bases from J, the junction kept 3 bases outside the gene matches. The CDR3 has 14 amino acids. CDR1 is SGDLS and CDR2 is YYNGEE in the germline V gene. The CDR3 DNA follows: TGTGCCAGCAGCGGAAACAGGGGCACCGGGGAGCTGTTTTTT. This encodes CASSGNRGTGELFF.

The chain has TRBV7-3 and TRBJ2-2; 11 bases are a match to TRBD2. With V trimmed by 4 bases and J by 3 bases, 1 base remained unmatched. This CDR3 spans 15 amino acids. Per the germline V gene, CDR1 is SGHTA and CDR2 is FQGTGA. In DNA, the CDR3 is TGTGCCAGCAGCTCGGGACTAGCGGACACCGGGGAGCTGTTTTTT. Its translation is CASSSGLADTGELFF. Supplemented by reference TRBV7-3 and TRBJ2-2, the full variable domain reads GAGVSQTPSNKVTEKGKYVELRCDPISGHTALYWYRQSLGQGPEFLIYFQGTGAADDSGLPNDRFFAVRPEGSVSTLKIQRTERGDSAVYLCASSSGLADTGELFFGEGSRLTVL.